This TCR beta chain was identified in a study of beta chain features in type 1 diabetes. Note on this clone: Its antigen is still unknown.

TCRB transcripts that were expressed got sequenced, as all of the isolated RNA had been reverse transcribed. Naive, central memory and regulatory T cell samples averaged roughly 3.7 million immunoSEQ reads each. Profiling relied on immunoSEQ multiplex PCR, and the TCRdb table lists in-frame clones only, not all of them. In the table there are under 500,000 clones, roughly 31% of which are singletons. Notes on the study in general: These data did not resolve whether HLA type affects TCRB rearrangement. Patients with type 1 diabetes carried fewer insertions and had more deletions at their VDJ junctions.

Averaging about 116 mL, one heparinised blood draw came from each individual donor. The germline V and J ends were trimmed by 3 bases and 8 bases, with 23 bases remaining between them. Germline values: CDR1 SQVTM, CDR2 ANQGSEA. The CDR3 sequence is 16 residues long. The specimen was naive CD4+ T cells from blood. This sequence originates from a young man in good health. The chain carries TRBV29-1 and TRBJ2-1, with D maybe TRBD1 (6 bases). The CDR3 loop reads CSVENTGPSYDYEQFF. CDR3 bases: TGCAGCGTTGAGAATACAGGGCCATCCTACGATTATGAGCAGTTCTTC.